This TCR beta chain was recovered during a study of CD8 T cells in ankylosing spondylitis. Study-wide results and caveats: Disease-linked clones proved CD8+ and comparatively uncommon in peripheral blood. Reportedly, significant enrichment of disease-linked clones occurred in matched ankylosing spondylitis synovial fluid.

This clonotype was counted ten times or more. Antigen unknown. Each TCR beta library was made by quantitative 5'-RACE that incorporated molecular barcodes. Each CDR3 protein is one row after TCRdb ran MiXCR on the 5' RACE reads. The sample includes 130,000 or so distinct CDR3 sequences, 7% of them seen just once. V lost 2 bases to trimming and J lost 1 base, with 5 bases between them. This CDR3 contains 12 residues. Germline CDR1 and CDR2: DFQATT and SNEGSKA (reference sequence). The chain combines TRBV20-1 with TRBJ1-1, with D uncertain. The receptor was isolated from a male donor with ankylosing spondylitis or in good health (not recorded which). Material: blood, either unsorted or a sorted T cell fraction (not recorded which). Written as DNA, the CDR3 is TGCAGTGCTAGATTCACGAACACTGAAGCTTTCTTT. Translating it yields CSARFTNTEAFF.